This is a list of T cell receptor beta chains from one sample in a study of regulatory T cells in long-lasting Graves disease. Each CDR3 protein gets one entry after TCRdb re-called the multiplex PCR reads with MiXCR. This table has approximately 690,000 distinct CDR3 sequences, 25% to 35% appearing once. The specimen comprised peripheral blood mononuclear cells (PBMCs), sampled when the disease was refractory, from a patient treated with antithyroid drugs. The source of these receptors is a female donor with Graves disease. Each CDR3 is given with its conserved first and last residue. Fields, in order: J gene, clone size, D gene, V gene, CDR3 DNA, CDR3 protein. D genes are given only for firm matches. Size values are once, few and many counts, or a class for expanded clones, and some rows have none.

TRBJ2-5 few . TRBV6-2/TRBV6-3 TGTGCCAGCAGTGACCCCCAACAGGTTCGAAAAGAGACCCAGTACTTC CASSDPQQVRKETQYF
TRBJ1-2 . . TRBV4-1 TGCGCCAGCAGCCAAGAATCCGGCGGAGCGGATGGCTACACCTTC CASSQESGGADGYTF
TRBJ1-1 . . TRBV19 TGTGCCAGTAGTATCAACAGGCCTAATCGGGCTGAAGCTTTCTTT CASSINRPNRAEAFF
TRBJ1-1 . . TRBV6-1 TGTGCCAGCATCCCCCGAAGGCGGGGAAGGGACACTGAAGCTTTCTTT CASIPRRRGRDTEAFF
TRBJ2-7 . . TRBV3-1 TGTGCCAGCAGCCCCTCCGGGGGACACCGTCCCTACGAGCAGTACTTC CASSPSGGHRPYEQYF
TRBJ1-6 . . TRBV6-1 TGTGCCAGCAGTAACAGGGACCGCAATTCACCCCTCCACTTT CASSNRDRNSPLHF
TRBJ2-7 . . TRBV6-5 TGTGCCAGCAGTTACTCGCAGGGTTCCCGCGAGCAGTACTTC CASSYSQGSREQYF
TRBJ1-4 many . TRBV2 TGTGCCAGCAGTGTTAAACGGATTAATGAAAAACTGTTTTTT CASSVKRINEKLFF
TRBJ1-2 . . TRBV29-1 TGCAGCGAACAGAGAATGGGGTTCGGTGGCTACACCTTC CSEQRMGFGGYTF
TRBJ2-5 few . TRBV7-9 TGTGCCAGCAGCCGCTTGGGGAATATAGGAGAGACCCAGTACTTC CASSRLGNIGETQYF
TRBJ1-2 . . TRBV20-1 TGCAGTGCTAGTGCAGGGAGGTACTATGGCTACACCTTC CSASAGRYYGYTF
TRBJ1-6 many . TRBV6-6 TGTGCCAGCAGTTACTCGTTACGGGGGTCGGGAAATTCACCCCTCCACTTT CASSYSLRGSGNSPLHF
TRBJ1-1 . . TRBV12-3/TRBV12-4 TGTGCCAGCAGTGGGGGAACCCCTTCGGAAGCTTTCTTT CASSGGTPSEAFF
TRBJ2-2 . . TRBV2 TGTGCCAGCAGTCCTAGGTCCCGGAGTAACGGGGAGCTGTTTTTT CASSPRSRSNGELFF
TRBJ2-2 . . TRBV9 TGTGCCAGCAGCGTAGATCGGGGGGCGCACACCGGGGAGCTGTTTTTT CASSVDRGAHTGELFF
TRBJ1-2 few . TRBV6-5 TGTGCCAGCAGTTACTCAGAGGTTGGGGGGGGAAGTGGCTACACCTTC CASSYSEVGGGSGYTF
TRBJ1-1 . . TRBV6-1 TGTGCCAGCAGCCGCTTTCCTGGGGACACTGAAGCTTTCTTT CASSRFPGDTEAFF
TRBJ2-2 . TRBD2 TRBV28 TGTGCCAGCAGCTCTAGCGGGAGAGGGTACACCGGGGAGCTGTTTTTT CASSSSGRGYTGELFF
TRBJ2-3 . TRBD2 TRBV28 TGTGCCAGCAGTAGACTAGCCCCAACAGATACGCAGTATTTT CASSRLAPTDTQYF
TRBJ1-4 . TRBD1 TRBV28 TGTGCTAGCAGGGCGGCAGGGGGAAATGAAAAACTGTTTTTT CASRAAGGNEKLFF
TRBJ1-3 . . TRBV10-3 TGTGCCATCGTCCCTCAGGGAAACACCATATATTTT CAIVPQGNTIYF
TRBJ2-1 . . TRBV11-2 TGTGCCAGCAGCTCCCCGGGGGCGGGAGACTACAATGAGCAGTTCTTC CASSSPGAGDYNEQFF
TRBJ2-5 . . TRBV3-1 TGTGCCAGCAGCTTTTCACCGGGACTTCAAGAGACCCAGTACTTC CASSFSPGLQETQYF
TRBJ1-4 . . TRBV18 TGTGCCAGCTCGCGGATAGAGGGCCCCGAAAAACTGTTTTTT CASSRIEGPEKLFF
TRBJ2-7 . TRBD2 TRBV19 TGTGCCACCTCCCCTGGAGTAGCGGGATACGAGCAGTACTTC CATSPGVAGYEQYF
TRBJ2-7 many . TRBV3-1 TGTGCCAGCAGCCAACCGGGAACGGGCTACGAGCAGTACTTC CASSQPGTGYEQYF
TRBJ2-7 . TRBD2 TRBV28 TGTGCCAGCAGTTCTACATGGACTAGCGCAAGCTCCTACGAGCAGTACTTC CASSSTWTSASSYEQYF
TRBJ1-2 many . TRBV28 TGTGCCAGCAGCCCGAGGGCTAACTATGGCTACACCTTC CASSPRANYGYTF
TRBJ1-2 . . TRBV27 TGTGCCAGCAGTTTCGGGACCTCCTATGGCTACACCTTC CASSFGTSYGYTF
TRBJ1-4 . . TRBV19 TGTGCCAGTCGCGCCGGAGGGGGGATAACTAATGAAAAACTGTTTTTT CASRAGGGITNEKLFF
TRBJ1-2 many . TRBV12-3/TRBV12-4 TGTGCCAGCAGTTTTCCGAGAAACTATGGCTACACCTTC CASSFPRNYGYTF
TRBJ1-3 few . TRBV7-2 TGTGCCAGCAGCCCCCACACAAACACCATATATTTT CASSPHTNTIYF
TRBJ1-4 . TRBD1 TRBV18 TGTGCCAGCCAGAAGACAGGGGAGATTGAAAAACTGTTTTTT CASQKTGEIEKLFF
TRBJ1-2 few . TRBV10-2 TGCGCCAGCAGATCCCGGGACCCTAGGGAAGGCTACACCTTC CASRSRDPREGYTF
TRBJ1-2 . . TRBV5-1 TGCGCCAGCAGCTTGGATTCCGGAAGCCGTTATGGCTACACCTTC CASSLDSGSRYGYTF
TRBJ1-2 . . TRBV27 TGTGCCAGCAGTTTATCAGGGGTTTTCAGGGGCTCCTCTTATGGCTACACCTTC CASSLSGVFRGSSYGYTF
TRBJ1-6 many TRBD1 TRBV2 TGTGCCAGCAGTACGACAGGGGAATTTTCACCCCTCCACTTT CASSTTGEFSPLHF
TRBJ2-2 few . TRBV6-4 TGTGCCAGCAGTCCAACACCCAACACCGGGGAGCTGTTTTTT CASSPTPNTGELFF
TRBJ2-5 . . TRBV10-1 TGCGCCAGCAGTGAGTCATCCGGGACCCAGTACTTC CASSESSGTQYF
TRBJ1-2 few . TRBV29-1 TGCAGCGTTATCGGGGCAGACTATGGCTACACCTTC CSVIGADYGYTF
TRBJ1-4 . . TRBV19 TGTGCCAGTAGCTATCAATACGGGAATGAAAAACTGTTTTTT CASSYQYGNEKLFF
TRBJ2-7 . . TRBV30 TGTGCCTGGAGTTCGCTAGCTACGATCGAGCAGTACTTC CAWSSLATIEQYF
TRBJ1-1 few . TRBV6-5 TGTGCCAGCAGTTACGGGGTCCGCAACACTGAAGCTTTCTTT CASSYGVRNTEAFF
TRBJ1-2 . TRBD1 TRBV7-9 TGTGCCAGCAGCTCATCGACAGGGCAAAACTATGGCTACACCTTC CASSSSTGQNYGYTF
TRBJ2-5 few . TRBV29-1 TGCAGCGTTGGCCCTAGCATCGGGGAGACCCAGTACTTC CSVGPSIGETQYF
TRBJ1-1 . TRBD1 TRBV6-1 TGTGCCAGCAGTCAAACTTTACAGGGGCTCGCTGAAGCTTTCTTT CASSQTLQGLAEAFF